The 25 T cell receptor beta chains reported below all come from one sample, sequenced in a study of control samples from healthy donors and cancer patients (dated by TCRdb to 2018 to 2020). The library was generated by the immunoSEQ multiplex PCR assay. The table comes from immuneACCESS by way of TCRdb, which keeps in-frame sequences with V and J called. Part of the clones is missing from these tables; in studies checked, under half for an unresolved V gene and the rest for unknown reasons. The sample table records over 90,000 clones; roughly nine tenths of these occur just once. The ten largest clones capture 2% to 2.5% of the sample. The specimen was blood. The receptors were sampled from a woman aged 18-29 years in good health.

The chain links TRBV4-2 to TRBJ2-7; D might be TRBD2 (5 bases). This CDR3 spans 13 amino acids. Germline V lookup: CDR1 LGHNA, CDR2 YNFKEQ. V shed 5 bases and J shed 4 bases, with 12 bases lying between them. CDR3 nucleotides: TGTGCCAGCAGCTCGAGGGATGTTTACGAGCAGTACTTC. Protein product: CASSSRDVYEQYF.

The rearrangement joins TRBV5-4 to TRBJ1-2, with D tentatively TRBD1 (5 bases). The CDR3 is made up of 15 amino acids. In germline, CDR1 is SGHNT, CDR2 YYREEE (reference sequence). Deletions cut 0 bases from V and 4 bases from J, with 13 bases between. The CDR3 sequence: CASSLVGRGTYGYTF. Written as DNA, the CDR3 is TGTGCCAGCAGCTTGGTTGGGAGGGGAACCTATGGCTACACCTTC.

The rearrangement uses TRBV19 and TRBJ2-3, with unresolved D. The V end was cut by 5 bases, the J end by 7 bases, with 13 bases between. This CDR3 has 13 residues. Germline V gene data show CDR1 as LNHDA and CDR2 as SQIVND (reference sequence). CDR3 protein: CASSSRQRYTQYF. The DNA for the CDR3 is TGTGCCAGTAGTTCACGCCAGAGGTATACGCAGTATTTT.

This chain connects TRBV2 to TRBJ1-6, with unresolved D. The CDR3 totals 16 residues. Germline CDR1 and CDR2: SNHLY and FYNNEI. Trimming removed 6 bases at V and 0 bases at J, with 12 bases between. The CDR3 region is CASSVGESSYNSPLHF. Written as DNA, the CDR3 is TGTGCCAGCAGCGTGGGAGAGAGCTCCTATAATTCACCCCTCCACTTT.

This rearrangement joins TRBV6-5 to TRBJ2-7; TRBD1 matches 8 bases. With V trimmed by 4 bases and J by 1 base, 3 bases remained unmatched. The CDR3 sequence is 14 residues long. Per germline, CDR1 MNHEY and CDR2 SVGAGI. The CDR3 loop reads CASSWDRRSYEQYF. CDR3 coding DNA: TGTGCCAGCAGTTGGGACAGGAGATCCTACGAGCAGTACTTC.

The J gene is TRBJ1-2, the V gene TRBV28; 9 nucleotides line up with TRBD1. Germline V gene data show CDR1 as MDHEN and CDR2 as SYDVKM. The CDR3 runs to 15 residues. With V trimmed by 4 bases and J by 8 bases, 11 bases remained unmatched. The CDR3 protein is CASSSQTQGADGYTF. CDR3 bases: TGTGCCAGCAGTTCACAGACACAGGGGGCGGACGGCTACACCTTC.

This clone showed up just once. The chain recombines TRBV6-2 or TRBV6-3 with TRBJ1-5; no reliable D call. Germline V gene lookup returns CDR1 MNHEY and CDR2 SVGEGT. The CDR3 loop spans 12 amino acids. V lost 4 bases to trimming and J lost 3 bases, with 4 bases between them. CDR3 sequence: CASSWPNQPQHF. CDR3 nucleotides: TGTGCCAGCAGTTGGCCCAATCAGCCCCAGCATTTT.

The genes are TRBV6-6 and TRBJ1-3; D is unclear. Germline V gives CDR1 MNHNY, CDR2 SVGAGI (reference sequence). The CDR3 is 16 amino acids. V lost 5 bases and J 4 bases, leaving 18 bases between the germline ends. CDR3 in amino acids: CASSRNPGFEGNTIYF. The CDR3 DNA reads as TGTGCCAGCAGTCGAAACCCAGGATTCGAAGGAAACACCATATATTTT.

This rearrangement joins TRBV12-2 to TRBJ2-5. TRBV12-2 has pseudogene status. CDR3 length: 17 amino acids. The CDR3 loop reads CASRRQRAPIGFLTQYF. The CDR3 DNA sequence: TGTGCAAGTCGCCGACAACGGGCGCCTATCGGATTTTTGACCCAGTACTTC.

The chain joins TRBV10-2 to TRBJ2-7, with TRBD1 identical over 9 bases. In germline, CDR1 is WSHSY, CDR2 SAAADI. The CDR3 totals 15 residues. V lost 2 bases, J lost 3 bases, and 5 bases stayed unmatched. The CDR3 DNA reads as TGCGCCAGCAGTGAGCTAGGACAGGGGCACTACGAGCAGTACTTC. It specifies CASSELGQGHYEQYF.

The gene calls are TRBV4-1 and TRBJ2-7; 10 nucleotides agree with TRBD1. Looked up from germline, CDR1 is MGHRA and CDR2 is YSYEKL. V was clipped by 2 bases and J by 4 bases; unmatched bases: 5. The CDR3 contains 15 residues. CDR3 residues: CASSQPGQGKYEQYF. CDR3 nucleotides: TGCGCCAGCAGCCAACCGGGACAGGGGAAGTACGAGCAGTACTTC.

The chain combines TRBV7-9 with TRBJ2-1; D gene uncertain. Germline V gene lookup returns CDR1 SEHNR and CDR2 FQNEAQ (reference sequence). V was trimmed by 5 bases and J by 8 bases, leaving 16 bases between them. CDR3 size: 14 residues. The CDR3 here is CASSPPSRADEQFF. The CDR3 DNA sequence: TGTGCCAGCAGCCCCCCCTCTCGAGCTGATGAGCAGTTCTTC.

The chain couples TRBV6-2 or TRBV6-3 to TRBJ2-5, with D uncertain. V was cut by 2 bases and J by 3 bases, with 13 bases left in between. Germline loops: CDR1 MNHEY, CDR2 SVGEGT. The CDR3 has 15 amino acids. Here the CDR3 DNA reads TGTGCCAGCAGTTACAGTCAAAGCGTGGAAGAGACCCAGTACTTC. Translation gives CASSYSQSVEETQYF.

The chain carries TRBV7-9 and TRBJ2-7; either TRBD1 or TRBD2 may fit D (5 bases each). Germline V gene data show CDR1 as SEHNR and CDR2 as FQNEAQ (reference sequence). The V end lost 0 bases, the J end lost 3 bases, and 15 bases lay between the germline ends. The CDR3 loop spans 16 amino acids. CDR3 sequence: CASSLAGTPLGYEQYF. The CDR3 DNA sequence: TGTGCCAGCAGCTTAGCCGGGACCCCCCTGGGCTACGAGCAGTACTTC.

The chain carries TRBV18 and TRBJ2-5; tentative D call: TRBD2 (5 bases). The CDR3 loop spans 14 amino acids. Trimming shortened V by 0 bases and J by 4 bases, and 9 bases separated the two germline ends. Germline V gives CDR1 KGHSH, CDR2 LQKENI. The CDR3 loop is CASSPPSGVETQYF. CDR3 DNA: TGTGCCAGCTCACCACCTTCCGGGGTAGAGACCCAGTACTTC.

The rearrangement links TRBV3-1 (or the pseudogene TRBV3-2) to TRBJ2-7; D remains ambiguous. The germline gives CDR1 LGHDT, CDR2 YNNKEL (reference sequence). This CDR3 spans 15 amino acids. Trimming pared 1 base from V and 0 bases from J, leaving 10 bases between. The CDR3 loop reads CASSQGRISSYEQYF. CDR3 in DNA: TGTGCCAGCAGCCAAGGCCGGATTAGCTCCTACGAGCAGTACTTC.

The chain combines TRBV2 with TRBJ1-6, with 7 bases aligning to TRBD1. The CDR3 runs to 14 residues. Germline V gene lookup returns CDR1 SNHLY and CDR2 FYNNEI. V shed 3 bases and J 9 bases; nucleotides not matched to a gene: 5. The CDR3 loop is CASSEGRGVSPLHF. CDR3 nucleotides: TGTGCCAGCAGTGAGGGCAGGGGGGTTTCACCCCTCCACTTT.

Note on this clone: Other DNA sequences in the same sample also yield this CDR3. The rearrangement links TRBV6-5 to TRBJ1-5, with D possibly being TRBD1 (5 bases). V was pared by 6 bases and J by 0 bases, with 12 bases between. The CDR3 consists of 15 residues. Germline CDR1 MNHEY, CDR2 SVGAGI. The CDR3 loop reads CASRLGAYSNQPQHF. The CDR3 bases are TGTGCCAGCAGACTAGGGGCCTATAGCAATCAGCCCCAGCATTTT.

The chain uses TRBV25-1 and TRBJ2-5, with 8 bases lining up with TRBD2. CDR3 length: 15 residues. V lost 3 bases, J lost 4 bases, and 7 bases stayed unmatched. Germline-derived CDR1 and CDR2 are MGHDK and SYGVNS. CDR3 region: CASSDGPGGRETQYF. The CDR3 DNA is TGTGCCAGCAGTGACGGACCGGGGGGGCGAGAGACCCAGTACTTC.

V is TRBV14 and J is TRBJ1-6; TRBD1 agrees at 10 bases. CDR3 length: 17 residues. Losses at the gene ends were 5 bases for V and 2 bases for J; bases not matched to a gene: 6. Germline V CDR1 and CDR2: SGHDN, FVKESK. CDR3 sequence: CASSGRDRGPYNSPLHF. CDR3 DNA sequence: TGTGCCAGCAGCGGCCGGGACAGGGGTCCCTATAATTCACCCCTCCACTTT.

This chain connects TRBV6-6 to TRBJ1-2; D gene uncertain. Germline CDR1 and CDR2: MNHNY and SVGAGI (reference sequence). The germline V and J ends were trimmed by 2 bases and 2 bases, with 6 bases remaining between them. The CDR3 extends over 13 amino acids. CDR3 amino acids: CASSYGENYGYTF. The DNA for the CDR3 is TGTGCCAGCAGTTACGGGGAGAACTATGGCTACACCTTC.

The chain is built from TRBV9 and TRBJ1-2; D is ambiguous. V lost 5 bases and J 3 bases, leaving 8 bases between the germline ends. The V gene's germline CDR1 is SGDLS and CDR2 YYNGEE. The CDR3 length is 12 residues. CDR3 bases: TGTGCCAGCAGTAGGGCAGACTATGGCTACACCTTC. It is translated as CASSRADYGYTF. Full variable domain (missing parts from reference TRBV9 and TRBJ1-2): DSGVTQTPKHLITATGQRVTLRCSPRSGDLSVYWYQQSLDQGLQFLIQYYNGEERAKGNILERFSAQQFPDLHSELNLSSLELGDSALYFCASSRADYGYTFGSGTRLTVV.

V and J are TRBV5-1 and TRBJ2-2, with D perhaps assigned TRBD1 or TRBD2 (5 bases each). CDR3 size: 15 residues. From germline, CDR1 is SGHRS and CDR2 YFSETQ. Deletions cut 5 bases from V and 3 bases from J, with 14 bases between. The CDR3 DNA reads as TGCGCCAGCAGATCGGGGACCACGGACACCGGGGAGCTGTTTTTT. Its translation is CASRSGTTDTGELFF.

The chain carries TRBV5-1 and TRBJ1-2; possible D gene TRBD1, 5 bases. Germline V gene data show CDR1 as SGHRS and CDR2 as YFSETQ. V was trimmed by 7 bases and J by 1 base, leaving 20 bases between them. This CDR3 is built from 16 residues. CDR3 coding DNA: TGCGCCAGCCAGAAGGGGCAGGCGACTTTTAACTATGGCTACACCTTC. It encodes CASQKGQATFNYGYTF.

The chain has TRBV27 and TRBJ1-5, with 7 bases that match TRBD1. The V and J ends lost 6 bases and 7 bases, in that order; junction bases with no gene match: 12. This CDR3 is 15 amino acids long. The germline V gene encodes CDR1 MNHEY and CDR2 SMNVEV (reference sequence). CDR3 nucleotide sequence: TGTGCCAGCAGGCCCCACGCGGCAGGGGGGCAGCCCCAGCATTTT. Its translation: CASRPHAAGGQPQHF.